This T cell receptor beta chain stems from a study of T-cell reconstitution after alpha-beta-depleted transplantation in children (dated by TCRdb to the mid-2010s). A note on the overall study: The study quantitatively tracked T-cell immune reconstitution after TCRalphabeta/CD19-depleted allogeneic hematopoietic cell transplantation in children using TCR repertoire profiling.

As to this clonotype: The specificity of this receptor is unknown. Nothing much larger sits one base from this clone, and base qualities are not available.

The library relied on PCR. TCRdb lists the instrument as Illumina HiSeq 2500. Molecular barcoding was employed in the preparation of TCR libraries, with unique molecular identifiers being used to normalize TCRbeta repertoire quantification. Using fastp at Q25 and MiXCR, TCRdb reprocessed the public reads and kept productive beta chains. When rows share a CDR3 protein, they turn into one entry using the most common DNA and genes. This sample has hundreds of thousands of distinct CDR3 sequences in its table, and around a sixth of those were observed once. The ten largest clones represent approximately 1% of the sample. CDR1 and CDR2 are drawn from the germline V gene: SGHRS, YFSETQ. The CDR3 covers 16 residues, taking in both the cysteine and the phenylalanine. Only the CDR3 part of the read is kept: 48 bases, read in frame from the first base. Germline trimming: 0 bases from V, 4 bases from J; junction bases outside gene matches: 7.

Source: PBMCs from the stem cell graft donor, taken from the stem cell graft. This TCR derives from a human donor who donated a stem cell graft to a child with acute myeloid leukemia. Recombination connected TRBV5-1 to TRBJ2-1; 7 junctional bases match TRBD1. CDR3 loop: CASSLVGGRDYNEQFF. At the DNA level, the sequence is TGCGCCAGCAGCTTGGTAGGGGGCCGGGATTACAATGAGCAGTTCTTC.